These T cell receptor beta chains were read from a single sample in a study of PD-1 blockade in mismatch repair-deficient tumors. TCRdb's table, derived via immunoSEQ multiplex PCR, lists solely in-frame clones and lacks some. The sample has roughly 48,000 clones, more than 65% seen once; the top ten hold approximately 3.5%. Here the sequenced sample was PBMCs, taken before pembrolizumab treatment. The receptors were gathered from an adult with mismatch repair-deficient cancer. Each CDR3 is given with its conserved first and last residue. The D gene is left open where the match is weak. Where a row states a size, it is once, few, many or the class of an expanded clone; other rows omit it.

v_call	j_call	d_call	clone_size	cdr3_length	cdr3_aa	cdr3_nt
TRBV28	TRBJ2-5	TRBD2	-	16	CASSLFPLAGGETQYF	TGTGCCAGCAGTTTATTTCCACTAGCGGGAGGAGAGACCCAGTACTTC
TRBV2	TRBJ2-7	TRBD2	few	13	CAGGTSGSYEQYF	TGTGCCGGTGGGACTAGCGGCTCCTACGAGCAGTACTTC
TRBV7-2	TRBJ1-5	-	-	15	CASSLGVMFGQPQHF	TGTGCCAGCAGCTTAGGGGTGATGTTCGGGCAGCCCCAGCATTTT
TRBV11-2	TRBJ2-3	-	-	16	CASSLRAGRTTDTQYF	TGTGCCAGCAGCTTAAGGGCGGGGCGCACCACAGATACGCAGTATTTT
TRBV20-1	TRBJ2-7	-	-	11	CSLSGEDEQYF	TGCAGCCTCAGCGGAGAGGACGAGCAGTACTTC
TRBV18	TRBJ1-4	TRBD1	few	19	CASSPKVPGQGATNEKLFF	TGTGCCAGCTCACCAAAAGTCCCGGGACAGGGGGCAACTAATGAAAAACTGTTTTTT
TRBV28	TRBJ1-3	-	-	18	CASSPRVWQTNSGNTIYF	TGTGCCAGCAGTCCCCGGGTTTGGCAAACAAACTCTGGAAACACCATATATTTT
TRBV7-6	TRBJ2-1	TRBD2	-	16	CASSLEASGSYNEQFF	TGTGCCAGCAGCTTAGAGGCTAGCGGATCCTACAATGAGCAGTTCTTC
TRBV7-2	TRBJ2-5	-	-	15	CASSHTLGGQETQYF	TGTGCCAGCAGCCATACTCTAGGGGGCCAAGAGACCCAGTACTTC
TRBV11-3	TRBJ2-3	TRBD2	once	16	CASTRRLAVGVDTQYF	TGTGCCAGCACCAGAAGGCTAGCGGTCGGGGTGGATACGCAGTATTTT
TRBV5-5	TRBJ2-7	-	-	13	CASSLTPSYEQYF	TGTGCCAGCAGCTTGACTCCTTCCTACGAGCAGTACTTC
TRBV18	TRBJ1-3	-	-	14	CASSPGASGNTIYF	TGTGCCAGCTCACCAGGGGCTTCTGGAAACACCATATATTTT
TRBV19	TRBJ2-1	-	-	14	CASSDPGANNEQFF	TGTGCCAGTAGTGACCCGGGAGCGAACAATGAGCAGTTCTTC
TRBV5-1	TRBJ2-7	-	-	22	CASSLDFVTGDLLSGLRYEQYF	TGCGCCAGCAGCTTGGATTTTGTGACAGGGGATCTTCTTAGCGGGCTGCGATACGAGCAGTACTTC
TRBV18	TRBJ2-3	TRBD1	-	16	CASSPRATGATDTQYF	TGTGCCAGCTCACCACGGGCGACAGGGGCAACAGATACGCAGTATTTT
TRBV7-6	TRBJ2-3	-	-	12	CASSLYTDTQYF	TGTGCCAGCAGCTTATACACAGATACGCAGTATTTT
TRBV6-5	TRBJ1-3	-	-	13	CASSYPRRNTIYF	TGTGCCAGCAGTTACCCCCGTAGAAACACCATATATTTT
TRBV20-1	TRBJ1-4	-	-	11	CSGATNEKLFF	TGCAGTGGTGCTACTAATGAAAAACTGTTTTTT
TRBV5-6	TRBJ2-7	TRBD1	-	14	CASSLRDRGFQQYF	TGTGCCAGCAGCTTGAGGGACAGGGGTTTCCAGCAGTACTTC
TRBV2	TRBJ2-5	-	-	14	CASTNIRPLGTQYF	TGTGCCAGCACTAATATTCGGCCGCTCGGGACCCAGTACTTC
TRBV9	TRBJ2-1	TRBD2	-	15	CASSPGLAGFHEQFF	TGTGCCAGCAGCCCGGGACTAGCGGGATTCCATGAGCAGTTCTTC
TRBV11-2	TRBJ1-1	-	once	13	CASSLVHFAEAFF	TGTGCCAGCAGCTTAGTCCACTTCGCTGAAGCTTTCTTT